This section outlines one T cell receptor beta chain sequence together with its context. There is no known antigen for this receptor. Per-base quality was not reported, and no clone a single base away is much larger than it. Distinct nucleotide sequences in the sample also encode this CDR3. TCRbeta CDR3 regions were amplified from genomic DNA using the immunoSEQ Assay, a bias-controlled multiplex PCR. As for how the authors treated the data: The number of nucleated cells in each sample was estimated by amplification of reference gene primers within the assay. Sequence reads were collapsed and filtered to measure the absolute abundance of every unique TCRbeta CDR3 rearrangement. For each sample, productive Simpson clonality was calculated as the square root of Simpson's diversity index across productive rearrangements. TCRdb obtained this table from immuneACCESS and retained in-frame rearrangements with V and J assigned. These tables miss some clones; where compared with another copy, unresolved V genes account for less than half of the shortfall, and the remainder is unexplained. The V and J calls and clone size were taken over from that table, and D and trimming were inferred from the DNA. Within this sample are hundreds of thousands of clones, with 83% of them counted one time only. The ten largest clones add up to 8% to 9.5% of the sample.

The CDR3 measures 13 amino acids from cysteine to phenylalanine. The entry retains the CDR3 DNA only, 39 bases that are in frame from base 1. V is pared back by 3 bases and J by 4 bases, with 9 bases lying between the germline termini. Samples from volunteer blood donors who had recovered from COVID-19 were contributed by a second Seattle source. Collaborating institutions collected whole blood in K2EDTA tubes following their own protocols. For TCRbeta analysis, collaborators shipped samples as frozen whole blood, isolated PBMCs, or DNA extracted from either of those sample types. The sample belongs to a study of blood T cell repertoires in COVID-19 (TCRdb year 2020). The study in broad terms: Samples from collaborators originated in the United States, Italy and Spain and spanned both the acute and convalescent phases of COVID-19. HLA class I and class II types, where available, came from metadata supplied by the sample provider rather than from assay-based typing. The material from the prospective study consisted of cDNA or gDNA derived from T cells, B-cell-depleted T cells, or PBMCs. Deeply sampled blood TCRbeta repertoires from subjects exposed to, actively infected with, or recovered from COVID-19 were included in the dataset. A de-identified subject ID, COVID-19 status, age in years and sex were almost always included in the sample metadata. The repertoires were released in a freely available public database meant as a resource for research on the immune response to SARS-CoV-2. Samples came from the ongoing ImmuneRACE study (first 160 participants) plus 1,254 subjects from 6 global collaborators. Paper-wide results and their limitations: Clinical and demographic metadata were provided uncurated, with the amount varying by source and participant.

The clonotype was recovered from a woman between 50 and 59 years old who had recovered from COVID-19. Source material: peripheral blood. Rearrangement joined TRBV12-3 or TRBV12-4 to TRBJ1-2; possibly the D gene is TRBD1, per 6 matching bases. The nucleotide sequence is TGTGCCAGCAGTTTCAGGGGTGGCTATGGCTACACCTTC. This codes for CASSFRGGYGYTF.